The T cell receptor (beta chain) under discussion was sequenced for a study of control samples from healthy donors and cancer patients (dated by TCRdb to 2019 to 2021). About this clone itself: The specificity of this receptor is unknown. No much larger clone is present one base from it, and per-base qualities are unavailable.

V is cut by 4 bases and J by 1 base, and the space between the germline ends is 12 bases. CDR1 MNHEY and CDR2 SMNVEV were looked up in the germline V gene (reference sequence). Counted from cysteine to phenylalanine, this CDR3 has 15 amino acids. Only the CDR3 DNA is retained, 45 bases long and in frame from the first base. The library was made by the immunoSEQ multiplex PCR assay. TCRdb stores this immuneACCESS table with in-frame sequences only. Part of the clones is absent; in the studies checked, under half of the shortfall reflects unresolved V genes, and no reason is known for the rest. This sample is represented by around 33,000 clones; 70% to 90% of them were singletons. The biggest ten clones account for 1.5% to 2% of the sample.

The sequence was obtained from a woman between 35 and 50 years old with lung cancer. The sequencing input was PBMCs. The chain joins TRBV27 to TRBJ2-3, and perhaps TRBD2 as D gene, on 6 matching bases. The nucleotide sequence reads TGTGCCAGCAGTTGGATAGGAGGGGGCACAGATACGCAGTATTTT. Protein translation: CASSWIGGGTDTQYF.